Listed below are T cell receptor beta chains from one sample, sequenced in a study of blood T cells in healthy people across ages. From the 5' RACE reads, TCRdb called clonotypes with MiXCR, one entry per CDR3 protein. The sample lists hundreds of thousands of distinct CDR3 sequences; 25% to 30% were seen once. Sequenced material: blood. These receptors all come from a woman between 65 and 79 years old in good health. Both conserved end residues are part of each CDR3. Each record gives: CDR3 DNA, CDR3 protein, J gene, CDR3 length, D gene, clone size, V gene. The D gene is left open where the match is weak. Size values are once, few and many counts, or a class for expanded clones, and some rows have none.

CDR3nt: TGTGCCAGCAAGAGAATAGTGGGGATCACAGATACGCAGTATTTT
CDR3aa: CASKRIVGITDTQYF
j_gene: TRBJ2-3
len: 15
d_gene: .
abundance: .
v_gene: TRBV6-5

CDR3nt: TGTGCCAGCAGCGTAGGCCACACAGGGGTTGAGACCCAGTACTTC
CDR3aa: CASSVGHTGVETQYF
j_gene: TRBJ2-5
len: 15
d_gene: TRBD1
abundance: many
v_gene: TRBV9

CDR3nt: TGTGCCAGCAGTCCCCGGGGGGGTCCGGGATTTGGGGATACGCAGTATTTT
CDR3aa: CASSPRGGPGFGDTQYF
j_gene: TRBJ2-3
len: 17
d_gene: TRBD2
abundance: .
v_gene: TRBV12-3/TRBV12-4

CDR3nt: TGCAGCGTCCTCAGGGTGGGGACCCAGTACTTC
CDR3aa: CSVLRVGTQYF
j_gene: TRBJ2-5
len: 11
d_gene: .
abundance: many
v_gene: TRBV29-1

CDR3nt: TGTGCCACCTCCCCTCAGGGGTCCTACGAGCAGTACTTC
CDR3aa: CATSPQGSYEQYF
j_gene: TRBJ2-7
len: 13
d_gene: .
abundance: few
v_gene: TRBV19

CDR3nt: TGTGCCAGCATCGGACAGGGGGGGTACGAGCAGTACTTC
CDR3aa: CASIGQGGYEQYF
j_gene: TRBJ2-7
len: 13
d_gene: TRBD1
abundance: few
v_gene: TRBV28

CDR3nt: TGTGCCAGCAGCTCCCATACAGGGGGTGCCTACGAGCAGTACTTC
CDR3aa: CASSSHTGGAYEQYF
j_gene: TRBJ2-7
len: 15
d_gene: TRBD1
abundance: .
v_gene: TRBV7-2

CDR3nt: TGTGCCAGCAGCGAAGGACTGCGAGAGACCCAGTACTTC
CDR3aa: CASSEGLRETQYF
j_gene: TRBJ2-5
len: 13
d_gene: .
abundance: .
v_gene: TRBV7-9

CDR3nt: TGTGCCAGCAGCCCACCCGGGACAGGGGGCTGGGAGCAGTTCTTC
CDR3aa: CASSPPGTGGWEQFF
j_gene: TRBJ2-1
len: 15
d_gene: TRBD1
abundance: many
v_gene: TRBV28

CDR3nt: TGTGCCAGCAGCTACGGAGTTCACGAGCAGTACTTC
CDR3aa: CASSYGVHEQYF
j_gene: TRBJ2-7
len: 12
d_gene: .
abundance: .
v_gene: TRBV7-3

CDR3nt: TGTGCCAGCAGCTCCGGGACATCGCATGAAAAACTGTTTTTT
CDR3aa: CASSSGTSHEKLFF
j_gene: TRBJ1-4
len: 14
d_gene: .
abundance: .
v_gene: TRBV12-3/TRBV12-4

CDR3nt: TGCAGTGCTAATCCGACTAGCGGGAGGACAGATACGCAGTATTTT
CDR3aa: CSANPTSGRTDTQYF
j_gene: TRBJ2-3
len: 15
d_gene: TRBD2
abundance: .
v_gene: TRBV20-1

CDR3nt: TGCGCCAGCAGCTCTAGTACAGTCGGGCGGGAGACCCAGTACTTC
CDR3aa: CASSSSTVGRETQYF
j_gene: TRBJ2-5
len: 15
d_gene: .
abundance: .
v_gene: TRBV5-1

CDR3nt: TGCAGTGCTAGAAGGGGAAACGAAGCTTTCTTT
CDR3aa: CSARRGNEAFF
j_gene: TRBJ1-1
len: 11
d_gene: .
abundance: once
v_gene: TRBV20-1

CDR3nt: TGCAGTGTCCGGGAAGTTTCCTACAATGAGCAGTTCTTC
CDR3aa: CSVREVSYNEQFF
j_gene: TRBJ2-1
len: 13
d_gene: .
abundance: few
v_gene: TRBV20-1

CDR3nt: TGTGCCAGCAGCCTGACAGGGGCGAGTAACACCGGGGAGCTGTTTTTT
CDR3aa: CASSLTGASNTGELFF
j_gene: TRBJ2-2
len: 16
d_gene: TRBD1
abundance: few
v_gene: TRBV7-9

CDR3nt: TGTGCCAGCAGACCTCGTAGCAATCAGCCCCAGCATTTT
CDR3aa: CASRPRSNQPQHF
j_gene: TRBJ1-5
len: 13
d_gene: .
abundance: .
v_gene: TRBV6-5

CDR3nt: TGCAGTGCCGTCGATAACAGGGGAGAGACCCAGTACTTC
CDR3aa: CSAVDNRGETQYF
j_gene: TRBJ2-5
len: 13
d_gene: TRBD1
abundance: .
v_gene: TRBV20-1

CDR3nt: TGTGCCAGCAGTAACCATAGCAATCAGCCCCAGCATTTT
CDR3aa: CASSNHSNQPQHF
j_gene: TRBJ1-5
len: 13
d_gene: .
abundance: once
v_gene: TRBV7-9